This T cell receptor beta chain comes out of a study of identical twins. Overall study results and limits: Out-of-frame TCR alpha sharing observed in monozygotic twins exceeded model estimates.

This clonotype was picked up a small number of times. Its antigen is unidentified. The CDR3 is made up of 14 amino acids. Germline V gene data show CDR1 as MNHEY and CDR2 as SVGEGT. V was shortened by 2 bases and J by 2 bases, with 10 bases between the two germline ends. TCRdb recomputed calls from the 5' RACE reads with MiXCR, one row per CDR3 protein. The data show roughly 720,000 distinct CDR3 sequences, over 15% seen once. These data are also associated with another study on T cells expressing NK-cell markers.

V usage is TRBV6-2 or TRBV6-3 and J usage is TRBJ2-7; a possible D gene is TRBD2 (5 bases). Material for sequencing was PBMCs. This TCR was sampled from a woman aged 18-35 years in good health. CDR3 nucleotides: TGTGCCAGCAGTTACGGGGAGAAAGCCTACGAGCAGTACTTC. This sequence encodes CASSYGEKAYEQYF.